Listed below are T cell receptor beta chains from one sample, sequenced in a study of metastatic and nonmetastatic thyroid tumors. TCRdb re-called clones from the PCR reads using MiXCR. The table lists under 25,000 clones, roughly an eighth of them singletons, with about 15% in the top ten. The sequenced material came from blood. These receptor sequences come from a female donor with papillary thyroid cancer or a benign thyroid nodule (not recorded which). Some clones in this sample may be carry-over from other donors' samples. Both conserved end residues are part of each CDR3. A D gene is named only where the DNA matches it firmly. Not every row has a clone size; where given, it reads once, few, many or a size class.

v_call: TRBV3-1; cdr3_length: 13; d_call: .; clone_size: medium-sized; j_call: TRBJ2-5; cdr3_nt: TGTGCCAGCAGCCTGGCGGGGCCAGGGGCCCAGTACTTC; cdr3_aa: CASSLAGPGAQYF
v_call: TRBV5-1; cdr3_length: 12; d_call: .; clone_size: .; j_call: TRBJ2-1; cdr3_nt: TGCGCCAGCGGTGGCCAAAACAATGAGCAGTTCTTC; cdr3_aa: CASGGQNNEQFF
v_call: TRBV4-1; cdr3_length: 14; d_call: .; clone_size: many; j_call: TRBJ2-5; cdr3_nt: TGCGCCAGCAGCCACGGGTCAGGGGAAGAGACCCAGTACTTC; cdr3_aa: CASSHGSGEETQYF
v_call: TRBV15; cdr3_length: 12; d_call: .; clone_size: .; j_call: TRBJ2-1; cdr3_nt: TGTGCCACCAGCAGAGAGGGGGATGAGCAGTTCTTC; cdr3_aa: CATSREGDEQFF
v_call: TRBV7-2; cdr3_length: 14; d_call: TRBD1; clone_size: many; j_call: TRBJ2-2; cdr3_nt: TGTGCCAGCAGCAAACAGGGGGCCACCGGGGAGCTGTTTTTT; cdr3_aa: CASSKQGATGELFF
v_call: TRBV18; cdr3_length: 16; d_call: .; clone_size: .; j_call: TRBJ2-1; cdr3_nt: TGTGCCAGCTCACTACTTTCTGGACGGGGGCACAATGAGCAGTTCTTC; cdr3_aa: CASSLLSGRGHNEQFF
v_call: TRBV6-1; cdr3_length: 11; d_call: .; clone_size: many; j_call: TRBJ1-2; cdr3_nt: TGTGCCAGCAGTGCCGCGACACTCTACACCTTC; cdr3_aa: CASSAATLYTF
v_call: TRBV9; cdr3_length: 16; d_call: TRBD2; clone_size: many; j_call: TRBJ2-1; cdr3_nt: TGTGCCAGCAGCGTAGTGTCCAGCGGGAGCTTCTATGAGCAGTTCTTC; cdr3_aa: CASSVVSSGSFYEQFF
v_call: TRBV7-2; cdr3_length: 15; d_call: .; clone_size: few; j_call: TRBJ2-3; cdr3_nt: TGTGCCAGCAGCTTAGCCACTAGCAGCACAGATACGCAGTATTTT; cdr3_aa: CASSLATSSTDTQYF
v_call: TRBV29-1; cdr3_length: 14; d_call: TRBD1; clone_size: many; j_call: TRBJ2-3; cdr3_nt: TGCAGCGTGATGGACAGGGGTGGAACAGATACGCAGTATTTT; cdr3_aa: CSVMDRGGTDTQYF
v_call: TRBV19; cdr3_length: 15; d_call: .; clone_size: many; j_call: TRBJ2-1; cdr3_nt: TGTGCCAGTACTCAAACACCGGGACCGACCAATGAGCAGTTCTTC; cdr3_aa: CASTQTPGPTNEQFF
v_call: TRBV7-9; cdr3_length: 14; d_call: TRBD2; clone_size: many; j_call: TRBJ2-7; cdr3_nt: TGTGCCAGCAGCGCAAGCGGGAGCTCCTACGAGCAGTACTTC; cdr3_aa: CASSASGSSYEQYF
v_call: TRBV28; cdr3_length: 13; d_call: .; clone_size: .; j_call: TRBJ2-3; cdr3_nt: TGTGCCAGCAGACGCGGGGCCGGGGATAAGCAGTATTTT; cdr3_aa: CASRRGAGDKQYF
v_call: TRBV30; cdr3_length: 14; d_call: .; clone_size: .; j_call: TRBJ1-5; cdr3_nt: TGTGCCTGGAGTGAAGGGACGGGGAATCAGCCCCAGCATTTT; cdr3_aa: CAWSEGTGNQPQHF
v_call: TRBV11-2; cdr3_length: 15; d_call: .; clone_size: .; j_call: TRBJ2-7; cdr3_nt: TGTGCCAGCAGCTTAGGTTTCGGGGGCTCCTACGAGCAGTACTTC; cdr3_aa: CASSLGFGGSYEQYF
v_call: TRBV6-5; cdr3_length: 15; d_call: .; clone_size: many; j_call: TRBJ1-5; cdr3_nt: TGTGCCAGCAGTTACTCGGGGGTGGTAGGACAGCCCCAGCATTTT; cdr3_aa: CASSYSGVVGQPQHF
v_call: TRBV7-2; cdr3_length: 14; d_call: TRBD2; clone_size: many; j_call: TRBJ2-7; cdr3_nt: TGTGCCAGCGGGGGGGGACTAGCGGCCTACGAGCAGTACTTC; cdr3_aa: CASGGGLAAYEQYF
v_call: TRBV5-4; cdr3_length: 15; d_call: .; clone_size: many; j_call: TRBJ2-2; cdr3_nt: TGTGCCAGCAGCTTCGGCCCCACGGGGTCCGGGGAGCTGTTTTTT; cdr3_aa: CASSFGPTGSGELFF
v_call: TRBV9; cdr3_length: 14; d_call: .; clone_size: .; j_call: TRBJ2-7; cdr3_nt: TGTGCCAGCAGCGTTACCGGGACTTCCTACGAGCAGTACTTC; cdr3_aa: CASSVTGTSYEQYF
v_call: TRBV6-1; cdr3_length: 15; d_call: .; clone_size: .; j_call: TRBJ1-6; cdr3_nt: TGTGCCAGCAGTGAAGCAGCCGGATGGGATTCACCCCTCCACTTT; cdr3_aa: CASSEAAGWDSPLHF
v_call: TRBV30; cdr3_length: 14; d_call: .; clone_size: .; j_call: TRBJ1-6; cdr3_nt: TGTGCCTGGAGTGTTAGGGATAAGAATTCACCCCTCCACTTT; cdr3_aa: CAWSVRDKNSPLHF
v_call: TRBV28; cdr3_length: 12; d_call: .; clone_size: .; j_call: TRBJ1-2; cdr3_nt: TGTGCCAGAAGGGGCGAGATTTATGGCTACACCTTC; cdr3_aa: CARRGEIYGYTF
v_call: TRBV19; cdr3_length: 14; d_call: .; clone_size: many; j_call: TRBJ2-2; cdr3_nt: TGTGCCAGTAGTATTCACAGATCCACCGGGGAGCTGTTTTTT; cdr3_aa: CASSIHRSTGELFF
v_call: TRBV5-4; cdr3_length: 15; d_call: TRBD1; clone_size: many; j_call: TRBJ2-2; cdr3_nt: TGTGCCAGCAGCTCGGGACAGAAAAACACCGGGGAGCTGTTTTTT; cdr3_aa: CASSSGQKNTGELFF
v_call: TRBV29-1; cdr3_length: 15; d_call: TRBD1; clone_size: many; j_call: TRBJ1-2; cdr3_nt: TGCAGCGTTGTAGCCAGCAGGGGGCTTTACTATGGCTACACCTTC; cdr3_aa: CSVVASRGLYYGYTF
v_call: TRBV7-3; cdr3_length: 13; d_call: .; clone_size: many; j_call: TRBJ1-1; cdr3_nt: TGTGCCAGCAGCGTTACAGGAGAAGGGGAAGCTTTCTTT; cdr3_aa: CASSVTGEGEAFF
v_call: TRBV6-1; cdr3_length: 16; d_call: TRBD1; clone_size: many; j_call: TRBJ2-7; cdr3_nt: TGTGCCAGCAGCCGAGGAGACAGGGGCCCCTCCTACGAGCAGTACTTC; cdr3_aa: CASSRGDRGPSYEQYF
v_call: TRBV7-2; cdr3_length: 12; d_call: .; clone_size: many; j_call: TRBJ2-5; cdr3_nt: TGTGCCAGCAGCTTAGCTCAAGAGACCCAGTACTTC; cdr3_aa: CASSLAQETQYF
v_call: TRBV12-3/TRBV12-4; cdr3_length: 16; d_call: TRBD2; clone_size: many; j_call: TRBJ2-5; cdr3_nt: TGTGCCAGCAGCCGAATAGCGGGAGATTATAAAGAGACCCAGTACTTC; cdr3_aa: CASSRIAGDYKETQYF